One sample yielded the 14 T cell receptor beta chains listed below, sequenced in a study of T-cell memory formation after mild COVID-19. TCRdb processed the 5' RACE reads anew with MiXCR; each CDR3 protein has one entry. This sample has fewer than 700,000 distinct CDR3 sequences; 15% to 20% occur once, and the top ten carry 12%. The sequenced sample consisted of PBMCs or a T cell subset sorted from them (not recorded which). These receptors originate from an adult woman who had mild COVID-19 (a few samples of this study predate the infection). Cell type and time point are not known.

This clonotype has a handful of counts. The chain recombines TRBV6-5 with TRBJ2-3; D is perhaps TRBD1 or TRBD2 (5 bases each). Germline-derived CDR1 and CDR2 are MNHEY and SVGAGI. The CDR3 is made up of 12 amino acids. The germline V and J ends were trimmed by 6 bases and 11 bases, with 15 bases remaining between them. CDR3 sequence reads: CASRFPGTRQYF. CDR3 sequence (DNA): TGTGCCAGCAGGTTTCCGGGGACGAGGCAGTATTTT.

The chain uses TRBV7-3 and TRBJ2-3, with TRBD2 identical over 7 bases. The CDR3 length is 17 residues. The V gene end was trimmed by 2 bases and the J gene end by 1 base; junction bases not matched to a gene: 9. The germline V gene has CDR1 SGHTA and CDR2 FQGTGA. CDR3 DNA: TGTGCCAGCAGCTTAGCGGGAGCGGGAATCGGCACAGATACGCAGTATTTT. Its protein product is CASSLAGAGIGTDTQYF.

This clonotype was detected many times. CDR3 coding DNA: TGTGCCAGCAGTTTTCGGGGCACAGATACGCAGTATTTT. Translation: CASSFRGTDTQYF. The rearrangement links TRBV7-2 to TRBJ2-3; D unresolved. CDR1 and CDR2 (germline): SGHTA, FQGNSA. V lost 6 bases and J 1 base, leaving 8 bases between the germline ends. There are 13 residues in the CDR3.

The V gene is TRBV29-1, the J gene TRBJ2-3; D is ambiguous. Trimming cost V 5 bases and J 4 bases, with 10 bases left between them. CDR1 and CDR2 (germline): SQVTM, ANQGSEA. This CDR3 region has 12 residues. The CDR3: CSVIVFPDTQYF. The CDR3 region has the DNA TGCAGCGTTATAGTATTCCCAGATACGCAGTATTTT.

This rearrangement joins TRBV30 to TRBJ1-1; possible D gene TRBD1, 5 bases. Germline-derived CDR1 and CDR2 are GTSNPN and SVGIG (reference sequence). V lost 3 bases, J lost 1 base, and 12 bases lay in between. This CDR3 has 14 residues. CDR3: CAWRSRQRNTEAFF. The CDR3 DNA reads TGTGCCTGGAGATCCCGACAGAGGAACACTGAAGCTTTCTTT.

CDR3 DNA sequence: TGTGCCAGCAGTTACAACTTCGACAGCATCACAGATACGCAGTATTTT. It specifies CASSYNFDSITDTQYF. V is TRBV6-5 and J is TRBJ2-3; tentatively, D is TRBD1 (5 bases). CDR3 length: 16 amino acids. The ends were cut back, 2 bases at V and 2 bases at J, with 14 bases in the middle. The germline gives CDR1 MNHEY, CDR2 SVGAGI.

This rearrangement joins TRBV10-3 to TRBJ2-5; 8 positions match TRBD2. Trimming at V came to 5 bases and at J to 5 bases, leaving 7 bases not matched to a gene. CDR1 and CDR2 (germline): ENHRY, SYGVKD. This CDR3 has 14 amino acids. The CDR3 DNA is TGTGCCATCAGTTTGGGACTAGAGGTGGAGACCCAGTACTTC. Protein product: CAISLGLEVETQYF.

There are a few counts of this clonotype. The chain combines TRBV4-2 with TRBJ2-1; D possibly corresponds to TRBD2 (6 bases). There are 16 residues in the CDR3. Trimming shortened V by 1 base and J by 0 bases, and 10 bases separated the two germline ends. Germline V CDR1 and CDR2: LGHNA, YNFKEQ. In DNA form, the CDR3 reads TGTGCCAGCAGCCAAGCGACGGGGGTCTCCTACAATGAGCAGTTCTTC. It is translated as CASSQATGVSYNEQFF.

This clonotype was recorded a few times. The gene calls are TRBV5-6 and TRBJ2-2; D ambiguous. This CDR3 has 14 amino acids. CDR1 and CDR2 (germline): SGHDT, YYEEEE. Trimming removed 0 bases at V and 4 bases at J, with 7 bases between. The CDR3 is CASSLAAPTGELFF. The CDR3 DNA is TGTGCCAGCAGCTTGGCCGCCCCCACCGGGGAGCTGTTTTTT.

In its sample, this clonotype was seen a few times. The rearrangement joins TRBV20-1 to TRBJ2-1; D call uncertain. The CDR3 runs 13 residues. V was pared by 1 base and J by 6 bases, with 10 bases between. Germline CDR1 DFQATT, CDR2 SNEGSKA (reference sequence). The CDR3 reads CSARVGSSNEQFF. In DNA form, the CDR3 reads TGCAGTGCTAGAGTTGGTAGCAGCAATGAGCAGTTCTTC.

The genes are TRBV11-2 and TRBJ2-1; tentatively, D is TRBD1 or TRBD2 (6 bases each). Trimming removed 4 bases from V and 10 bases from J, with 17 bases in between. This CDR3 has 14 residues. In germline, CDR1 is SGHAT, CDR2 FQNNGV. As DNA, the CDR3 is TGTGCCAGCAGCTACGGGACCCTCGGGGGCGAGCAGTTCTTC. Its protein is CASSYGTLGGEQFF.

In this sample, this clonotype turned up a few times. J is TRBJ2-1 and V is TRBV7-3; 12 bases map to TRBD2. The V segment lost 4 bases and the J segment 12 bases; nucleotides outside the gene matches: 7. The CDR3 has 14 residues. Germline assignment: CDR1 SGHTA and CDR2 FQGTGA. The CDR3 sequence: CASSSGLAGSRQFF. For the CDR3, the DNA is TGTGCCAGCAGCTCCGGACTAGCGGGATCCCGGCAGTTCTTC.

This chain joins TRBV7-2 and TRBJ2-1, with D uncertain. The V end lost 6 bases, the J end lost 2 bases, and 8 bases lay between the germline ends. CDR3 length equals 13 residues. CDR1 and CDR2 from the germline V gene are SGHTA and FQGNSA. Written as DNA, the CDR3 is TGTGCCAGCAGATTCGCTGCCTACAATGAGCAGTTCTTC. Encoded protein: CASRFAAYNEQFF.

This clonotype was observed a few times. CDR3 nucleotides: TGCAGCCTCCGGGGAATAGAGGAGACCCAGTACTTC. Encoded protein: CSLRGIEETQYF. V usage is TRBV29-1 and J usage is TRBJ2-5, with D possibly TRBD2 on 5 matching bases. V was clipped by 8 bases and J by 5 bases, with 15 bases between them. Germline loops: CDR1 SQVTM, CDR2 ANQGSEA. The CDR3 contains 12 residues.